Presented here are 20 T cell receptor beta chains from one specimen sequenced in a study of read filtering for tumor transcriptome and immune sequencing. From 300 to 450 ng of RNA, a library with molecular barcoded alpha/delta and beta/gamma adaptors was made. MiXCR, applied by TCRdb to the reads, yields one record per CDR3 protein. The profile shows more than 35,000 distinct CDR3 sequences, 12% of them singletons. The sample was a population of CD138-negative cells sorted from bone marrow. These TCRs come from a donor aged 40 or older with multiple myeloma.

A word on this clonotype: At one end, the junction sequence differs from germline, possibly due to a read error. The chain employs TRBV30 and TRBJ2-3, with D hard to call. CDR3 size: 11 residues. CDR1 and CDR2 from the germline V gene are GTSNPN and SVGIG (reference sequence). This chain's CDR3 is CAWSSPDTRYF. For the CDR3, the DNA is TGTGCCTGGAGTAGTCCAGATACGCGGTATTTT. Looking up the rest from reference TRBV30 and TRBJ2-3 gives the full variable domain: SQTIHQWPATLVQPVGSPLSLECTVEGTSNPNLYWYRQAAGRGLQLLFYSVGIGQISSEVPQNLSASRPQDRQFILSSKKLLLSDSGFYLCAWSSPDTRYFGPGTRLTVL.

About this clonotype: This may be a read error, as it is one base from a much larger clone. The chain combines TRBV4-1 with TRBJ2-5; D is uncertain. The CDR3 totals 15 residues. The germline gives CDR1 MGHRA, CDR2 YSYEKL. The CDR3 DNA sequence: TGCGCCAGCAGCCAAGTACTGGGGAACCAAGAGTCCCAGTACTTC. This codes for CASSQVLGNQESQYF.

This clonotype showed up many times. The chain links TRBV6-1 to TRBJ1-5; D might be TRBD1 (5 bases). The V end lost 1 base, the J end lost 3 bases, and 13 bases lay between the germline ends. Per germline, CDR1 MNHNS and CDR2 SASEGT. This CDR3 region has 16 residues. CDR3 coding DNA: TGTGCCAGCAGTGAAGGCGGGACGATGCCCAATCAGCCCCAGCATTTT. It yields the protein CASSEGGTMPNQPQHF.

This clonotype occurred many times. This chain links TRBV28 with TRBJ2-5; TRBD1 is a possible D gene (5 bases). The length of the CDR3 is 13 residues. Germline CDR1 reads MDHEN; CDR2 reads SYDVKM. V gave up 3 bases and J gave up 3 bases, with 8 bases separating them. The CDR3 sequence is CASSLQQEETQYF. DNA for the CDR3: TGTGCCAGCAGTTTGCAACAGGAAGAGACCCAGTACTTC. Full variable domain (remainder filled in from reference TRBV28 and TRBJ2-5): DVKVTQSSRYLVKRTGEKVFLECVQDMDHENMFWYRQDPGLGLRLIYFSYDVKMKEKGDIPEGYSVSREKKERFSLILESASTNQTSMYLCASSLQQEETQYFGPGTRLLVL.

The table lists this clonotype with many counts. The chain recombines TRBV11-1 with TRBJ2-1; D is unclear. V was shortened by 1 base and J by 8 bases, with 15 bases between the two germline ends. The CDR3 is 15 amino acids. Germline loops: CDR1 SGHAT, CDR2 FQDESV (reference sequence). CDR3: CASSLGTRDGHEQFF. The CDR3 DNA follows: TGTGCCAGCAGCTTAGGTACAAGGGATGGTCATGAGCAGTTCTTC. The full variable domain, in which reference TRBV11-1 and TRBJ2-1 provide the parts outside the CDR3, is EAEVAQSPRYKITEKSQAVAFWCDPISGHATLYWYRQILGQGPELLVQFQDESVVDDSQLPKDRFSAERLKGVDSTLKIQPAELGDSAMYLCASSLGTRDGHEQFFGPGTRLTVL.

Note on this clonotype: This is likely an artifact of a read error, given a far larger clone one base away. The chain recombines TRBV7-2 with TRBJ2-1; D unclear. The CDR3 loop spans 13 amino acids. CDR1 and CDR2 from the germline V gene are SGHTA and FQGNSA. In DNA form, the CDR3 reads TGTGCCAGCAGCTTAAGCTCCCACAATGAGCAGTTCTTC. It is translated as CASSLSSHNEQFF. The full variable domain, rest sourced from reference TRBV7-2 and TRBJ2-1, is GAGVSQSPSNKVTEKGKDVELRCDPISGHTALYWYRQSLGQGLEFLIYFQGNSAPDKSGLPSDRFSAERTGGSVSTLTIQRTQQEDSAVYLCASSLSSHNEQFFGPGTRLTVL.

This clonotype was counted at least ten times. The CDR3 here is CASSYSPGEVDQPQHF. Written as DNA, the CDR3 is TGTGCCAGCAGTTACTCGCCAGGGGAGGTTGACCAGCCCCAGCATTTT. This chain uses TRBV6-6 with TRBJ1-5; maybe TRBD1 (6 bases). Germline CDR1 is MNHNY and CDR2 is SVGAGI (reference sequence). V lost 0 bases and J lost 7, with 16 bases in between. This CDR3 contains 16 residues.

The CDR3 sequence is CASSLRQGLYEQYF. In DNA form, the CDR3 reads TGCGCCAGCAGCCTCAGGCAGGGGCTCTACGAGCAGTACTTC. J is TRBJ2-7 and V is TRBV4-1, with D perhaps TRBD1 (6 bases). Germline loops: CDR1 MGHRA, CDR2 YSYEKL. V was cut by 4 bases and J by 3 bases, with 13 bases left in between. The CDR3 sequence is 14 residues long.

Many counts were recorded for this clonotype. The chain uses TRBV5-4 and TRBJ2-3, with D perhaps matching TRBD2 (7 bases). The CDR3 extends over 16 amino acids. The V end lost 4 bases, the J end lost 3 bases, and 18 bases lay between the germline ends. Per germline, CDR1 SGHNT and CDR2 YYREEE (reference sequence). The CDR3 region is CASSTGRGGSTDTQYF. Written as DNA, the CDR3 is TGTGCCAGCAGCACTGGTAGGGGGGGGTCGACAGATACGCAGTATTTT.

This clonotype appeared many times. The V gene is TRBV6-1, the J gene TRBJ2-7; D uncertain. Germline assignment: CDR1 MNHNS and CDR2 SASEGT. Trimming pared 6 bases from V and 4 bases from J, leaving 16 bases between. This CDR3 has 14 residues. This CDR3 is CASRITGRTYEQYF. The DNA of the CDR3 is TGTGCCAGCAGGATCACGGGCCGCACGTACGAGCAGTACTTC.

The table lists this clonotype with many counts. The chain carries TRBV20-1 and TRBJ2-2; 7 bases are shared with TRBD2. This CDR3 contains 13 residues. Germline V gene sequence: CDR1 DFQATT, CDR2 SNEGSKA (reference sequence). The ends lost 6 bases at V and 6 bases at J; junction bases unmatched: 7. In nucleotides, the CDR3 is TGCAGTGCCCAACCTCGGGGGGCCGGGGAGCTGTTTTTT. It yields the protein CSAQPRGAGELFF.

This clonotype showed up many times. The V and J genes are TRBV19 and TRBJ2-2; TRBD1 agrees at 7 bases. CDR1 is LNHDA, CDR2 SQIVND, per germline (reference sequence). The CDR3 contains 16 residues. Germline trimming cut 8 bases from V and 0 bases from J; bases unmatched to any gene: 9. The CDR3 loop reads CASCTGALANTGELFF. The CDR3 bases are TGTGCCAGTTGTACAGGGGCATTAGCGAACACCGGGGAGCTGTTTTTT.

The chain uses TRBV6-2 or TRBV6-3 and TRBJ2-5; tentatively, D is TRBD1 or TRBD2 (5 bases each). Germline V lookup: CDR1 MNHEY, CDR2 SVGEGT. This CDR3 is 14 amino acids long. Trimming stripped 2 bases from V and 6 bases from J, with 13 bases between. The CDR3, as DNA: TGTGCCAGCAGTTACGGCCCGGGACGAAAGACCCAGTACTTC. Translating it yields CASSYGPGRKTQYF.

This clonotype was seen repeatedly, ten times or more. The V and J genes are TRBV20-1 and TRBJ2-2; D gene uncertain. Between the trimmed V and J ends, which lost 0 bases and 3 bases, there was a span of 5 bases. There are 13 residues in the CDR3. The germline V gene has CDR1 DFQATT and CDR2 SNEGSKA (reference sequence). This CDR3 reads CSARDLDTGELFF. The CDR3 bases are TGCAGTGCTAGAGATCTAGACACCGGGGAGCTGTTTTTT.

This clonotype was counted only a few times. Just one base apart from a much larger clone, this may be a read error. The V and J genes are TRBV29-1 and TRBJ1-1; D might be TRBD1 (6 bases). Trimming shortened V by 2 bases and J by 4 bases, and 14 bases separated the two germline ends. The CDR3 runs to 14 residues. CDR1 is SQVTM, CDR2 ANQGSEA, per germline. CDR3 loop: CSVELQGLSTEAFF. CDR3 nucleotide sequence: TGCAGCGTTGAACTTCAGGGGTTGAGCACTGAAGCTTTCTTT.

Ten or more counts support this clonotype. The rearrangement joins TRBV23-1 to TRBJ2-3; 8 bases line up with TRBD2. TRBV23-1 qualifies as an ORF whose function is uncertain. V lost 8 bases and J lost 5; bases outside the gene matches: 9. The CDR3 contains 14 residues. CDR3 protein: CASRSGGPQDTQYF. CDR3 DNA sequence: TGCGCCAGCCGTTCGGGGGGGCCCCAAGATACGCAGTATTTT.

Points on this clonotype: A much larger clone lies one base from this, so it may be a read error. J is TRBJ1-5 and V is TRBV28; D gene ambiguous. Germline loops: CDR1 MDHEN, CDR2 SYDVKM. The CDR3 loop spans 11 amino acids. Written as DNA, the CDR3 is TGTGTCAGCGGGAGGAACCAGCCCCAGCATTTT. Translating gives CVSGRNQPQHF.

In nucleotides, the CDR3 is TGTGCCAGTAGTCGCCAGGGTTTCTCCTACGAGCAGTACTTC. It codes for CASSRQGFSYEQYF. V usage is TRBV19 and J usage is TRBJ2-7; tentatively, D is TRBD1 (5 bases). Germline lookup yields CDR1 LNHDA and CDR2 SQIVND (reference sequence). Trimming shortened V by 5 bases and J by 0 bases, and 11 bases separated the two germline ends. The CDR3 runs to 14 residues.

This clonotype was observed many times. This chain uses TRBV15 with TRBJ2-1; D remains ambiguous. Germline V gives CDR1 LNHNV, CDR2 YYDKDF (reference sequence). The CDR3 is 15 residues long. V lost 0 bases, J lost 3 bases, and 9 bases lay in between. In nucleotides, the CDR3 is TGTGCCACCAGCAGAGATCCAACAGACTACAATGAGCAGTTCTTC. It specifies CATSRDPTDYNEQFF.

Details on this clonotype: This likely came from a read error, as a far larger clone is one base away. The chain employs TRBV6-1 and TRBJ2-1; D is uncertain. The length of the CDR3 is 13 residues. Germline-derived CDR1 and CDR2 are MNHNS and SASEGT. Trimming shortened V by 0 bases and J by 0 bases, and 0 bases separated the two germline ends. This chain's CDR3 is CASSEASYNEQFF. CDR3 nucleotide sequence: TGTGCCAGCAGTGAAGCCTCCTACAATGAGCAGTTCTTC.